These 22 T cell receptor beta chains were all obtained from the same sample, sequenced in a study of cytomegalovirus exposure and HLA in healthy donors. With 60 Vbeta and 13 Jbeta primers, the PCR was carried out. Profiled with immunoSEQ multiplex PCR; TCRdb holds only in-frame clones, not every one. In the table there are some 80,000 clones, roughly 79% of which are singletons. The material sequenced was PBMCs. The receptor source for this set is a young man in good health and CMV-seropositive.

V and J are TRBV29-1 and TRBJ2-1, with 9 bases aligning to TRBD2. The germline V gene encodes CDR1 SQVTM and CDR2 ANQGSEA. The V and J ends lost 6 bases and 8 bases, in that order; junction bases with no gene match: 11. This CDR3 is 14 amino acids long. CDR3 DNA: TGCAGCGTGCCGAGGGCGGGAGGGCTCGATGAGCAGTTCTTC. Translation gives CSVPRAGGLDEQFF.

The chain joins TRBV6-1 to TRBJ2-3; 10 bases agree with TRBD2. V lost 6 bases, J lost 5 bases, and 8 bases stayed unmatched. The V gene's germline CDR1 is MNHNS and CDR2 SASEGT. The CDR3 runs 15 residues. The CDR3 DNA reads TGTGCCAGCAGCCGACTCAGCGGGAGGGTAGATACGCAGTATTTT. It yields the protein CASSRLSGRVDTQYF.

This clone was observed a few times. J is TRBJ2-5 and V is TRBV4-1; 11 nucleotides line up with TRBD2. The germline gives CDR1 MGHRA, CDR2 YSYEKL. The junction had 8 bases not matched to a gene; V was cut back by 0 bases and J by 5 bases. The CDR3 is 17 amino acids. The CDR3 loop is CASSQERPPSGRETQYF. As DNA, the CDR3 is TGCGCCAGCAGCCAAGAACGCCCTCCTAGCGGGAGGGAGACCCAGTACTTC.

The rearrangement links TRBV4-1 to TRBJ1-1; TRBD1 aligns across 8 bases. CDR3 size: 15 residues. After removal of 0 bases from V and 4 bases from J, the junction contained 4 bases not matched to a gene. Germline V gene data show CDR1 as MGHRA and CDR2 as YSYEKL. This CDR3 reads CASSQETGVVTEAFF. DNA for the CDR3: TGCGCCAGCAGCCAAGAGACAGGGGTAGTCACTGAAGCTTTCTTT.

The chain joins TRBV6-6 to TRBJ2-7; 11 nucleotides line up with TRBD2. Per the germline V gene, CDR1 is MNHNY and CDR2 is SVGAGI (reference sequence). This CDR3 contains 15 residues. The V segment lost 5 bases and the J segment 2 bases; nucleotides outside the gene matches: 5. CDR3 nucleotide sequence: TGTGCCAGCAGTGCACTAGCGGGAGTCACCTACGAGCAGTACTTC. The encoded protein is CASSALAGVTYEQYF.

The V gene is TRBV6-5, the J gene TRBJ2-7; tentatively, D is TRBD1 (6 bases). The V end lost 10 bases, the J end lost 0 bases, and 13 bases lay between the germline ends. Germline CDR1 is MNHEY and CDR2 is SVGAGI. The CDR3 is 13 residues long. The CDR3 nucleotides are TGTGCCACCGGACAGTGGAGCTCCTACGAGCAGTACTTC. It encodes CATGQWSSYEQYF.

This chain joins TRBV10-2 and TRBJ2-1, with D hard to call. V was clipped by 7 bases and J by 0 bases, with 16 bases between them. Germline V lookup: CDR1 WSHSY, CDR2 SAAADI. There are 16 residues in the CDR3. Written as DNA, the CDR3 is TGCGCCAGCAAGCACTCGCCAAACCCCTCCTACAATGAGCAGTTCTTC. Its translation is CASKHSPNPSYNEQFF.

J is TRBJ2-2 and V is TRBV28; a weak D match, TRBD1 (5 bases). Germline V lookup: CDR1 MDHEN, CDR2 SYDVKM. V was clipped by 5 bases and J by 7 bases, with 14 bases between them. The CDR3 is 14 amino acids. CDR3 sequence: CASSIQATSGELFF. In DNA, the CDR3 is TGTGCCAGCAGTATACAGGCTACGAGCGGGGAGCTGTTTTTT.

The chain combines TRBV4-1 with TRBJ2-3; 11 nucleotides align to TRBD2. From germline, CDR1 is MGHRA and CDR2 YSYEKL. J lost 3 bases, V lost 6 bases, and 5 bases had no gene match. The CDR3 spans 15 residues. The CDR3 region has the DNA TGCGCCAGCAGGACGACTAGCGGGAAAACAGATACGCAGTATTTT. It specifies CASRTTSGKTDTQYF.

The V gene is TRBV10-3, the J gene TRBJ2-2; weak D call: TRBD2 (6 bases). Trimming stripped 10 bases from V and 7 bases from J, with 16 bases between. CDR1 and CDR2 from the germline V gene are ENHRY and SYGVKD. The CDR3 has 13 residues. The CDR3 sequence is CATRTIADGELFF. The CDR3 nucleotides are TGTGCCACCAGAACTATAGCGGACGGGGAGCTGTTTTTT.

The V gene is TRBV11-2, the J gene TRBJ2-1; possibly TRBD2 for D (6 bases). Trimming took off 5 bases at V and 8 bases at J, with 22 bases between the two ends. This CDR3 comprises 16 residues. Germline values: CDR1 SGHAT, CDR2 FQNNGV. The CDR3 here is CASSAYLRDFSDEQFF. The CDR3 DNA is TGTGCCAGCAGCGCATACCTAAGGGACTTCTCGGATGAGCAGTTCTTC.

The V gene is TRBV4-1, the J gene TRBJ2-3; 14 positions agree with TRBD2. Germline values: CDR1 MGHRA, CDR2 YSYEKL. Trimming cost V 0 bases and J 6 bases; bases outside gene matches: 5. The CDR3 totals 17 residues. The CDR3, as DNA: TGCGCCAGCAGCCAAGAAAGACTAGCGGGAGGGTTGGATACGCAGTATTTT. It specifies CASSQERLAGGLDTQYF.

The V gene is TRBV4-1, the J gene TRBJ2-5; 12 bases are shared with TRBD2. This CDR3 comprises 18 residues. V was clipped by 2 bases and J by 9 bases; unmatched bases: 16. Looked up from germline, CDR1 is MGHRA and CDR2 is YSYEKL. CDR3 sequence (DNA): TGCGCCAGCAGCCAACAAAGCAAACCACCTAGCGGGAGGGCCCCCCAGTACTTC. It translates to CASSQQSKPPSGRAPQYF.

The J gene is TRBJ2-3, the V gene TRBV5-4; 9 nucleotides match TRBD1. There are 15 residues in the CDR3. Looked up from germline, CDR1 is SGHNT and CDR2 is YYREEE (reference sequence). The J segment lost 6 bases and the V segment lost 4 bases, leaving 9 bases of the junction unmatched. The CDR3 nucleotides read TGTGCCAGCAGCACCGGACAGGGGCGATTCGATACGCAGTATTTT. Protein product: CASSTGQGRFDTQYF.

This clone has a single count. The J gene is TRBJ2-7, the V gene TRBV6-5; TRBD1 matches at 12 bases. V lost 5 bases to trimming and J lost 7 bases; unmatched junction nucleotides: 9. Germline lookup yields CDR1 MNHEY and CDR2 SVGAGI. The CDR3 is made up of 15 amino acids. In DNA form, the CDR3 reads TGTGCCAGCAGTAACGGGACAGGGGGCGTTTGGGAGCAGTACTTC. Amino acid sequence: CASSNGTGGVWEQYF.

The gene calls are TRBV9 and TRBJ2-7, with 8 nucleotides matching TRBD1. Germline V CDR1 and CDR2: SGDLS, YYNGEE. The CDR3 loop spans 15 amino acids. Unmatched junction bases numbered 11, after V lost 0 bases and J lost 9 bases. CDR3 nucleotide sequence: TGTGCCAGCAGCGTAGGGGACAGGCCAATGGCGGGGCAGTACTTC. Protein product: CASSVGDRPMAGQYF.

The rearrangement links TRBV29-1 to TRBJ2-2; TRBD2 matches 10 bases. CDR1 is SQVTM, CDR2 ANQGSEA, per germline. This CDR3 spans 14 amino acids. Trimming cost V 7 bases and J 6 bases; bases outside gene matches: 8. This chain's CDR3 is CSASSGSLAGELFF. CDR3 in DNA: TGCAGCGCTTCTAGCGGGAGTCTTGCCGGGGAGCTGTTTTTT.

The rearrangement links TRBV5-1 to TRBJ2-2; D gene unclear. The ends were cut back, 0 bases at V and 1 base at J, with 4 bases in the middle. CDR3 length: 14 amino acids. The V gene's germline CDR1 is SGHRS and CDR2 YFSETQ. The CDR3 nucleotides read TGCGCCAGCAGCTTGGACAGGAACACCGGGGAGCTGTTTTTT. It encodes CASSLDRNTGELFF.

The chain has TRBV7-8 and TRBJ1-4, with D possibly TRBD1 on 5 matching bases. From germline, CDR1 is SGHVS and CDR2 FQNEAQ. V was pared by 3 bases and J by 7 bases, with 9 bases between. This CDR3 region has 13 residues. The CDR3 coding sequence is TGTGCCAGCAGCTTCAGGGTGTTTGAAAAACTGTTTTTT. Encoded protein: CASSFRVFEKLFF.

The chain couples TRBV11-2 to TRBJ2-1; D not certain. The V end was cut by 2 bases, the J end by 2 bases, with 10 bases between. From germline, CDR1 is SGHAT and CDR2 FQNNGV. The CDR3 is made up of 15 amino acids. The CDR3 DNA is TGTGCCAGCAGCTTATACCGGGTTACCTACAATGAGCAGTTCTTC. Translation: CASSLYRVTYNEQFF.

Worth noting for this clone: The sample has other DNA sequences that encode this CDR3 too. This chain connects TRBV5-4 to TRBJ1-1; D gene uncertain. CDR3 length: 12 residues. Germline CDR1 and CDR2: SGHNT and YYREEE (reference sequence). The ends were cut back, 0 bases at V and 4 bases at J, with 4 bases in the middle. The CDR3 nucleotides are TGTGCCAGCAGCTTGGTCGGCACTGAAGCTTTCTTT. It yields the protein CASSLVGTEAFF. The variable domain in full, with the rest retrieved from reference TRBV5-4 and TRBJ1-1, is ETGVTQSPTHLIKTRGQQVTLRCSSQSGHNTVSWYQQALGQGPQFIFQYYREEENGRGNFPPRFSGLQFPNYSSELNVNALELDDSALYLCASSLVGTEAFFGQGTRLTVV.

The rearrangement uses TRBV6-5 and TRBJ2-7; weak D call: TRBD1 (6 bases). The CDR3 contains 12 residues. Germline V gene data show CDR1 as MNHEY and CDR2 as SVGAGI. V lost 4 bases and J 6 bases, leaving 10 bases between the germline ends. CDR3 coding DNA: TGTGCCAGCAGTTGGGGGCGCGGCGAGCAGTACTTC. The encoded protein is CASSWGRGEQYF.